The 18 T cell receptor beta chains listed next were all sequenced from one sample in a study of OX40 agonist ivuxolimab in advanced cancers. The protocol was immunoSEQ multiplex PCR, while the TCRdb copy is restricted to in-frame clones and leaves out a portion. The sample consists of about 53,000 clones, about 88% of them appearing once. The source material was CD4+ or CD8+ T cells sorted from blood, sampled in a trial of the OX40 agonist ivuxolimab. Source of these receptors: an adult with an advanced solid tumor such as melanoma, head and neck, liver or kidney cancer.

This clone has a single count. The chain joins TRBV6-5 to TRBJ2-3; perhaps TRBD2 as D (5 bases). The V gene's germline CDR1 is MNHEY and CDR2 SVGAGI. The CDR3 runs 14 residues. V shed 2 bases and J shed 6 bases, with 12 bases lying between them. In DNA, the CDR3 is TGTGCCAGCAGTTACGCGGGCGACGGCGATACGCAGTATTTT. It encodes CASSYAGDGDTQYF.

Concerning this clone itself: At one end the junction does not follow the germline gene, possibly because of a read error. The rearrangement links TRBV30 to TRBJ2-1, with 7 bases that match TRBD2. The germline V gene encodes CDR1 GTSNPN and CDR2 SVGIG (reference sequence). The CDR3 covers 19 residues. CDR3 in amino acids: CAWRPPGLRPAGSYNGQFF. In DNA, the CDR3 is TGTGCCTGGAGACCTCCGGGACTAAGGCCAGCTGGCTCCTACAATGGGCAGTTCTTC.

V is TRBV27 and J is TRBJ2-7; 8 bases line up with TRBD2. Trimming cost V 8 bases and J 2 bases; bases outside gene matches: 11. CDR1 and CDR2 (germline): MNHEY, SMNVEV (reference sequence). This CDR3 comprises 15 residues. This CDR3 is CASSMGLAGPYEQYF. The CDR3 coding sequence is TGTGCCAGCTCCATGGGATTAGCGGGACCCTACGAGCAGTACTTC.

J is TRBJ2-7 and V is TRBV11-2, with D tentatively TRBD2 (6 bases). Germline V gene lookup returns CDR1 SGHAT and CDR2 FQNNGV. Trimming took off 2 bases at V and 4 bases at J, with 15 bases between the two ends. This CDR3 contains 15 residues. The CDR3 bases are TGTGCCAGCAGCTTATTCTATATGCGGGGTTACGAGCAGTACTTC. Translating gives CASSLFYMRGYEQYF.

In this sample, this clone turned up a few times. The chain recombines TRBV7-3 with TRBJ2-1, with TRBD2 identical over 7 bases. The J segment lost 10 bases and the V segment lost 4 bases, leaving 1 base of the junction unmatched. The CDR3 runs 11 residues. Germline CDR1 is SGHTA and CDR2 is FQGTGA. In DNA form, the CDR3 reads TGTGCCAGCAGCTCCGGGAGGGAGCAGTTCTTC. This translates into CASSSGREQFF.

This clone occurred once. The chain uses TRBV30 and TRBJ2-1; D gene ambiguous. The CDR3 extends over 13 amino acids. The V gene's germline CDR1 is GTSNPN and CDR2 SVGIG (reference sequence). The V gene lost 1 base and the J gene lost 9 bases, with 13 bases spanning the gap. The CDR3 is CAWSGEVIGEQFF. The CDR3 DNA reads TGTGCCTGGAGTGGAGAGGTAATCGGTGAGCAGTTCTTC.

V gene TRBV19 combines with J gene TRBJ1-4, with D perhaps TRBD1 (5 bases). The V and J ends lost 5 bases and 6 bases respectively, with 13 bases between them. The germline V gene encodes CDR1 LNHDA and CDR2 SQIVND (reference sequence). This CDR3 region has 14 residues. The CDR3 DNA reads TGTGCCAGTAGTTCCGGGACCCCTGATGAAAAACTGTTTTTT. Protein product: CASSSGTPDEKLFF.

The count of this clone is one. The rearrangement joins TRBV27 to TRBJ1-3; 10 nucleotides agree with TRBD1. CDR3 length: 16 residues. With V trimmed by 4 bases and J by 4 bases, 7 bases remained unmatched. CDR1 and CDR2 from the germline V gene are MNHEY and SMNVEV (reference sequence). The CDR3 here is CASSSTGTGVGNTIYF. The CDR3 bases are TGTGCCAGCAGTTCAACCGGGACAGGGGTCGGAAACACCATATATTTT.

J is TRBJ1-3 and V is TRBV5-1; D ambiguous. Trimming cost V 8 bases and J 3 bases, with 12 bases left between them. Germline CDR1 reads SGHRS; CDR2 reads YFSETQ. This CDR3 is built from 13 residues. The chain's CDR3 is CASSLFLGNTIYF. The CDR3 DNA follows: TGCGCCAGTAGCCTCTTCCTTGGAAACACCATATATTTT.

V is TRBV6-1 and J is TRBJ2-1; no clear D gene. Germline-derived CDR1 and CDR2 are MNHNS and SASEGT. CDR3 length: 14 amino acids. The V gene lost 8 bases and the J gene lost 0 bases, with 11 bases spanning the gap. CDR3 in DNA: TGTGCCAGCCAGAGAGACTCCTCCTACAATGAGCAGTTCTTC. Translating gives CASQRDSSYNEQFF.

The chain joins TRBV11-2 to TRBJ2-1; D call uncertain. This CDR3 comprises 15 residues. V dropped 1 base and J dropped 0 bases, with 7 bases sitting between them. Germline V gene sequence: CDR1 SGHAT, CDR2 FQNNGV. The CDR3: CASSLVRSSYNEQFF. CDR3 nucleotides: TGTGCCAGCAGCTTAGTAAGGAGCTCCTACAATGAGCAGTTCTTC.

The chain recombines TRBV5-1 with TRBJ2-2; D might be TRBD1 (5 bases). Germline loops: CDR1 SGHRS, CDR2 YFSETQ. Between the trimmed V and J ends, which lost 0 bases and 1 base, there was a span of 7 bases. The CDR3 extends over 15 amino acids. CDR3 sequence: CASSLAQGNTGELFF. CDR3 DNA: TGCGCCAGCAGCTTGGCTCAGGGGAACACCGGGGAGCTGTTTTTT.

The chain uses TRBV19 and TRBJ2-1; 9 bases map to TRBD2. V lost 2 bases and J lost 3; bases outside the gene matches: 2. Germline lookup yields CDR1 LNHDA and CDR2 SQIVND (reference sequence). The CDR3 contains 15 residues. The CDR3 sequence is CASSISGGNYNEQFF. CDR3 DNA: TGTGCCAGTAGTATAAGCGGGGGGAACTACAATGAGCAGTTCTTC.

The genes are TRBV18 and TRBJ1-5, with D unclear. There are 16 residues in the CDR3. Germline values: CDR1 KGHSH, CDR2 LQKENI. The V gene lost 2 bases and the J gene lost 1 base, with 12 bases spanning the gap. The CDR3 DNA sequence: TGTGCCAGCTCACCAGAAGCCGGACGGAGCAATCAGCCCCAGCATTTT. It specifies CASSPEAGRSNQPQHF.

This clone has just one count. The rearrangement joins TRBV11-2 to TRBJ1-2; a possible D gene is TRBD1 (5 bases). The V and J ends lost 2 bases and 5 bases respectively, with 15 bases between them. The CDR3 contains 15 residues. The germline V gene encodes CDR1 SGHAT and CDR2 FQNNGV. CDR3 residues: CASSLSGGARYGYTF. The CDR3 nucleotides read TGTGCCAGCAGCTTATCGGGCGGGGCTCGGTATGGCTACACCTTC.

The chain links TRBV15 to TRBJ2-7; possibly TRBD1 for D (5 bases). Germline assignment: CDR1 LNHNV and CDR2 YYDKDF (reference sequence). The V and J ends lost 4 bases and 3 bases respectively, with 7 bases between them. The CDR3 length is 12 residues. For the CDR3, the DNA is TGTGCCACCAGCAATACAGGCTACGAGCAGTACTTC. Translated, it gives CATSNTGYEQYF. The complete variable domain, with remaining parts taken from reference TRBV15 and TRBJ2-7, reads DAMVIQNPRYQVTQFGKPVTLSCSQTLNHNVMYWYQQKSSQAPKLLFHYYDKDFNNEADTPDNFQSRRPNTSFCFLDIRSPGLGDTAMYLCATSNTGYEQYFGPGTRLTVT.

The chain couples TRBV6-1 to TRBJ2-6; 7 bases are shared with TRBD1. The CDR3 spans 18 residues. The germline CDR1 and CDR2 sequences are MNHNS and SASEGT. The V gene end was trimmed by 4 bases and the J gene end by 0 bases; junction bases not matched to a gene: 9. This chain's CDR3 is CASSVPRDRRSGANVLTF. For the CDR3, the DNA is TGTGCCAGCAGTGTCCCCAGGGACAGACGCTCTGGGGCCAACGTCCTGACTTTC.

The chain links TRBV7-3 to TRBJ2-7, with no clear D. Per germline, CDR1 SGHTA and CDR2 FQGTGA. CDR3 length equals 15 residues. Trimming shortened V by 7 bases and J by 0 bases, and 16 bases separated the two germline ends. The CDR3 DNA reads as TGTGCCAGCAAGTTCCGGTCAGCTGGCTCCTACGAGCAGTACTTC. It codes for CASKFRSAGSYEQYF.